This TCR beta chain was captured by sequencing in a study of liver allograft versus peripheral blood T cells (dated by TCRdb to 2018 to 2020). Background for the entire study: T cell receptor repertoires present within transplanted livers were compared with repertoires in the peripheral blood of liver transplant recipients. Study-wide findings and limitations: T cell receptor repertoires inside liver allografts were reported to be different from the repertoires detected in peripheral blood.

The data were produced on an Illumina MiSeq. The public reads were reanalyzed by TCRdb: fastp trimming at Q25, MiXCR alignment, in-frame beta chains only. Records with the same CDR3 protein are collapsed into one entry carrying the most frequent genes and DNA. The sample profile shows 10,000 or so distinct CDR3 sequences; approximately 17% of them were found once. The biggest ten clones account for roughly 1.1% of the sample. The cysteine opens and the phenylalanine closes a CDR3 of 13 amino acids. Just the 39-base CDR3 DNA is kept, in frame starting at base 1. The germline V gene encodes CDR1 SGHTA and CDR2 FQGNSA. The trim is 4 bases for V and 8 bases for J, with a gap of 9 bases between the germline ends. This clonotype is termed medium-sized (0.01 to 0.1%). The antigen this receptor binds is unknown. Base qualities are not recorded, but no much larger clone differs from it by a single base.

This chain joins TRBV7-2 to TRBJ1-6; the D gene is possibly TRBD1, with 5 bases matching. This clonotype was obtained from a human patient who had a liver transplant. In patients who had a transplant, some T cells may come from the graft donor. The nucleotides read TGTGCCAGCAGCTATAAGACAGATTCACCCCTCCACTTT. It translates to CASSYKTDSPLHF.